This record looks at one TCR beta chain sequence and its context. Its recognized antigen is unknown. No per-base quality is available; no much larger clone lies one base away. The junction shows trimming of 2 bases on V and 6 bases on J, and the gene matches do not reach 11 bases of it. CDR1 and CDR2, per the germline V gene (reference sequence), are SEHNR and FQNEAQ. The CDR3, from cysteine to phenylalanine, totals 17 residues. The sequence is cut down to CDR3 DNA, 51 bases in frame from base 1. These data belong to a study of T cell responses to AZD1222 COVID-19 vaccine (dated by TCRdb to the early 2020s). Background on the whole study: AZD1222 recipients whose second dose came at about 4 weeks and those whose second dose came at about 12 weeks were combined into one group, since spike-specific TCR depth and breadth did not differ between the two schedules. A total of 240 or so trial participants underwent TCR sequencing, of whom about 200 had received two doses of AZD1222 and around 25 had received two doses of the MenACWY control vaccine. Trial participants were enrolled by age into subgroups of 18-55, 56-69 and 70-plus years, and around 150, 29 and 61 TCR-sequenced participants, respectively, were included in these subgroups. Broad study findings and their caveats: Conclusions about previously exposed vaccinees are limited, since just 6 or 7 AZD1222 recipients were seropositive for SARS-CoV-2 at baseline. The 56-69-year group was small, and its depth increase did not reach significance, likely because of low power. CD4 TCRs associated with the vaccine covered the entire spike protein, and the dominant responses were in regions 160-218 and 743-854. Reportedly, almost half of the unique spike-specific TCRs recognized epitopes lying outside the regions that are mutated in the B.1.351 and B.1.1.7 variants. A significant rise in spike-specific TCR breadth and depth was observed after two AZD1222 doses relative to day 0 and relative to MenACWY recipients. Most participants were white British and females outnumbered males, and the authors suggested that clonal diversity may have been underestimated. No day 14 peak-response samples were available, so repertoires were characterized only after the peak T cell response.

The CDR3 regions of human TCRbeta chains were analyzed by immunosequencing. Per the source publication's procedure: Repertoire TCRs were checked for matches against a reference library of SARS-CoV-2-specific TCRs that had been generated using the MIRA antigen-specificity platform. Breadth meant the fraction of unique TCRs that were SARS-CoV-2-associated, whereas depth meant the fraction of total T cells that were SARS-CoV-2-associated. Each spike-specific TCR was assigned to its reactive spike region and to a CD4 or CD8 class using the MIRA data. Log10-transformed breadth and depth values were compared by one-way ANOVA with Sidak's multiple comparisons tests. The source is immuneACCESS, and TCRdb retained only in-frame sequences with V and J called. Part of the clones is not carried over; for the studies checked, unresolved V genes explain less than half of this, and the remainder is unexplained. V, J and clone size reflect that table, while D and trimming were determined from the DNA. In this sample the table shows 120,000 to 150,000 clones, 75% to 95% of which occur a single time. The ten top clones hold 1.4% of the sample.

Sample time point, as interpreted from the label and publication: baseline before first vaccination. Vaccinee samples were obtained from the UK trials COV001 and COV002, which included a single-blind randomized controlled phase 2/3 trial of AZD1222 (ChAdOx1 nCoV-19) in healthy adults. Trial participant PBMC samples were collected at day 0 and day 28 after the second dose for TCRbeta chain sequencing. The chain uses TRBV7-9 and TRBJ2-2, with 8 middle bases fitting TRBD1. The sequenced sample was peripheral blood, obtained on day 0 of AZD1222 vaccination. This TCR was sampled from an adult in good health. The CDR3 protein sequence reads: CASSLYGDRGFAGELFF. The base sequence is TGTGCCAGCAGCTTATATGGAGACAGGGGTTTCGCCGGGGAGCTGTTTTTT.